These 24 T cell receptor beta chains were sequenced from one sample in a study of technical replicates of blood from a handful of donors. Sequencing used immunoSEQ multiplex PCR; TCRdb keeps in-frame clones, though not all of them. This sample has more than 65,000 clones; about 97% occur once, and the top ten carry approximately 0.28%. The sequencing sample was made of T cells isolated from PBMCs. These receptors originate from a human donor in good health.

The chain uses TRBV5-4 and TRBJ2-5; D is ambiguous. Trimming took off 2 bases at V and 5 bases at J, with 4 bases between the two ends. Germline CDR1 is SGHNT and CDR2 is YYREEE (reference sequence). The CDR3 extends over 11 amino acids. CDR3 sequence: CASSFGETQYF. CDR3 sequence (DNA): TGTGCCAGCAGCTTCGGGGAGACCCAGTACTTC.

This clone came up once. Other DNA sequences in this sample translate to the same CDR3. V gene TRBV27 combines with J gene TRBJ1-5, with a possible D match to TRBD1 (5 bases). Germline values: CDR1 MNHEY, CDR2 SMNVEV (reference sequence). The CDR3 totals 14 residues. V was cut by 3 bases and J by 2 bases, with 8 bases left in between. The CDR3 DNA sequence: TGTGCCAGCAGTTTGGGCAGGGGCAATCAGCCCCAGCATTTT. This codes for CASSLGRGNQPQHF.

The chain joins TRBV11-2 to TRBJ2-1; no clear D. CDR1 and CDR2 from the germline V gene are SGHAT and FQNNGV. This CDR3 has 14 residues. Trimming removed 1 base at V and 8 bases at J, with 12 bases between. As DNA, the CDR3 is TGTGCCAGCAGCTTAGCGCCGAGCCTATATGAGCAGTTCTTC. This sequence encodes CASSLAPSLYEQFF.

The V call is TRBV30, the J call TRBJ1-1, with D hard to call. Trimming shortened V by 3 bases and J by 5 bases, and 13 bases separated the two germline ends. The CDR3 has 13 residues. CDR1 GTSNPN and CDR2 SVGIG come from the germline V gene (reference sequence). The DNA of the CDR3 is TGTGCCTGGAGAAGGGCAGGCGGGACTGAAGCTTTCTTT. It specifies CAWRRAGGTEAFF.

The sample holds one count of this clone. This rearrangement joins TRBV9 to TRBJ2-1; TRBD1 is a possible D gene (5 bases). V was pared by 1 base and J by 6 bases, with 11 bases between. This CDR3 is built from 14 residues. Germline CDR1 reads SGDLS; CDR2 reads YYNGEE. DNA of the CDR3: TGTGCCAGCAGCGTACCCCCCAGGGTCAATGAGCAGTTCTTC. Encoded protein: CASSVPPRVNEQFF.

This rearrangement joins TRBV11-2 to TRBJ1-5; TRBD1 aligns across 9 bases. This CDR3 is 15 amino acids long. Per germline, CDR1 SGHAT and CDR2 FQNNGV. V gave up 3 bases and J gave up 5 bases; unmatched junction bases: 5. The CDR3 protein is CASSLGQGGYQPQHF. CDR3 sequence (DNA): TGTGCCAGCAGCTTGGGACAGGGAGGATATCAGCCCCAGCATTTT. The full variable domain, with the rest looked up from reference TRBV11-2 and TRBJ1-5, is EAGVAQSPRYKIIEKRQSVAFWCNPISGHATLYWYQQILGQGPKLLIQFQNNGVVDDSQLPKDRFSAERLKGVDSTLKIQPAKLEDSAVYLCASSLGQGGYQPQHFGDGTRLSIL.

The J gene is TRBJ2-1, the V gene TRBV29-1; TRBD2 matches at 7 bases. Germline V gene sequence: CDR1 SQVTM, CDR2 ANQGSEA. CDR3 length equals 16 residues. V shed 5 bases, J shed 0 bases, and the junction held 10 bases outside the gene matches. The CDR3 here is CSVRSLSGISYNEQFF. CDR3 coding DNA: TGCAGCGTTCGGTCCTTGAGCGGGATCTCCTACAATGAGCAGTTCTTC.

The chain recombines TRBV7-7 with TRBJ2-2; 10 nucleotides align to TRBD2. The CDR3 has 17 amino acids. Germline CDR1 and CDR2: SSHAT and FNYEAQ (reference sequence). Germline trimming cut 2 bases from V and 2 bases from J; bases unmatched to any gene: 5. This CDR3 reads CASSLNSGRTNTGELFF. CDR3 DNA sequence: TGTGCCAGCAGCTTAAATAGCGGGAGGACTAACACCGGGGAGCTGTTTTTT.

CDR3: CASSLSSNYGYTF. In DNA, the CDR3 is TGTGCCAGCAGTTTATCGTCGAACTATGGCTACACCTTC. This rearrangement joins TRBV27 to TRBJ1-2; no definite D call. The germline V gene encodes CDR1 MNHEY and CDR2 SMNVEV (reference sequence). The CDR3 extends over 13 amino acids. The V end lost 0 bases, the J end lost 2 bases, and 4 bases lay between the germline ends.

The genes are TRBV5-1 and TRBJ2-7; 16 bases map to TRBD2. The V segment lost 4 bases and the J segment 7 bases; nucleotides outside the gene matches: 8. This CDR3 comprises 16 residues. Per germline, CDR1 SGHRS and CDR2 YFSETQ. The CDR3 is CASSAGLAGGPREQYF. CDR3 in DNA: TGCGCCAGCAGCGCGGGACTAGCGGGAGGGCCAAGAGAGCAGTACTTC.

This chain connects TRBV6-4 to TRBJ2-7, with 14 bases aligning to TRBD2. The junction had 13 bases not matched to a gene; V was cut back by 11 bases and J by 4 bases. The CDR3 extends over 16 amino acids. Germline-derived CDR1 and CDR2 are MRHNA and SNTAGT. The CDR3 spells CALNGTSGRGRYEQYF. Here the CDR3 DNA reads TGTGCCCTAAACGGGACTAGCGGGAGAGGTAGGTACGAGCAGTACTTC.

This clone was seen once. The genes are TRBV11-2 and TRBJ2-7; no definite D call. Looked up from germline, CDR1 is SGHAT and CDR2 is FQNNGV. The germline V and J ends were trimmed by 0 bases and 2 bases, with 11 bases remaining between them. The CDR3 has 15 amino acids. CDR3 DNA sequence: TGTGCCAGCAGCTTAGATCCGACAAGTACCTACGAGCAGTACTTC. The encoded protein is CASSLDPTSTYEQYF.

CDR3 residues: CASSWTGSSYEQYF. The CDR3 bases are TGCGCCAGCAGCTGGACAGGCTCCTCCTACGAGCAGTACTTC. V and J are TRBV5-1 and TRBJ2-7; 7 bases line up with TRBD1. The CDR3 contains 14 residues. Germline V gene lookup returns CDR1 SGHRS and CDR2 YFSETQ. Germline trimming cut 3 bases from V and 0 bases from J; bases unmatched to any gene: 3.

J is TRBJ2-3 and V is TRBV6-1; 8 bases fit TRBD2. CDR3 length equals 16 residues. V trimming: 2 bases; J trimming: 6 bases; junction bases outside the gene matches: 10. CDR1 and CDR2 (germline): MNHNS, SASEGT. This chain's CDR3 is CASSERIGRALDTQYF. The CDR3 nucleotides read TGTGCCAGCAGTGAAAGGATCGGGAGGGCATTGGATACGCAGTATTTT.

V and J are TRBV9 and TRBJ2-5, with D possibly TRBD2 on 6 matching bases. Per germline, CDR1 SGDLS and CDR2 YYNGEE. Deletions cut 4 bases from V and 5 bases from J, with 18 bases between. This CDR3 is 15 amino acids long. CDR3 nucleotide sequence: TGTGCCAGCAGCCTTGGCTTGGGGGGAGTGGAGACCCAGTACTTC. This encodes CASSLGLGGVETQYF.

The chain is built from TRBV7-2 and TRBJ2-7; 7 bases agree with TRBD1. The CDR3 runs 15 residues. Germline trimming cut 2 bases from V and 4 bases from J; bases unmatched to any gene: 8. The germline V gene has CDR1 SGHTA and CDR2 FQGNSA. CDR3 protein: CASSLSSQGKYEQYF. CDR3 nucleotides: TGTGCCAGCAGCTTAAGTTCACAGGGGAAGTACGAGCAGTACTTC.

The genes are TRBV7-8 and TRBJ1-2, with D uncertain. Germline V lookup: CDR1 SGHVS, CDR2 FQNEAQ. The CDR3 is 14 amino acids. The ends were cut back, 2 bases at V and 8 bases at J, with 15 bases in the middle. The CDR3 DNA follows: TGTGCCAGCAGCTTATATAGTGTGGAGTTCGGCTACACCTTC. This codes for CASSLYSVEFGYTF.

This clone was seen more than once but under ten times. The chain links TRBV27 to TRBJ1-5; TRBD1 matches 7 bases. Germline V gene data show CDR1 as MNHEY and CDR2 as SMNVEV (reference sequence). The CDR3 covers 14 residues. V lost 6 bases to trimming and J lost 0 bases; unmatched junction nucleotides: 2. The CDR3 nucleotides read TGTGCCAGCAGAACAGGGGTTAGCAATCAGCCCCAGCATTTT. It yields the protein CASRTGVSNQPQHF.

The chain combines TRBV7-2 with TRBJ1-1; TRBD1 aligns across 10 bases. The germline V gene has CDR1 SGHTA and CDR2 FQGNSA. J was trimmed by 10 bases and V by 5 bases; bases with no gene match: 16. CDR3 length: 16 amino acids. CDR3 sequence (DNA): TGTGCCAGCAGCACCCAGACAGGGGGCGAGACGGGGAGAGCTTTCTTT. This translates into CASSTQTGGETGRAFF. The complete variable domain, with remaining parts taken from reference TRBV7-2 and TRBJ1-1, reads GAGVSQSPSNKVTEKGKDVELRCDPISGHTALYWYRQSLGQGLEFLIYFQGNSAPDKSGLPSDRFSAERTGGSVSTLTIQRTQQEDSAVYLCASSTQTGGETGRAFFGQGTRLTVV.

The chain carries TRBV7-3 and TRBJ2-7; a weak D match, TRBD1 (6 bases). V dropped 6 bases and J dropped 0 bases, with 15 bases sitting between them. The germline V gene encodes CDR1 SGHTA and CDR2 FQGTGA. The CDR3 length is 15 residues. The CDR3 here is CASRPTGLPSYEQYF. The CDR3, as DNA: TGTGCCAGCAGACCAACAGGGTTACCCTCCTACGAGCAGTACTTC. Drawing the rest from reference TRBV7-3 and TRBJ2-7, the complete variable domain is GAGVSQTPSNKVTEKGKYVELRCDPISGHTALYWYRQSLGQGPEFLIYFQGTGAADDSGLPNDRFFAVRPEGSVSTLKIQRTERGDSAVYLCASRPTGLPSYEQYFGPGTRLTVT.

This clone was found once. V usage is TRBV2 and J usage is TRBJ2-7; 9 bases are a match to TRBD1. Germline V lookup: CDR1 SNHLY, CDR2 FYNNEI. Trimming removed 6 bases from V and 0 bases from J; junction bases left unmatched: 6. The CDR3 is made up of 15 amino acids. The CDR3 DNA reads as TGTGCCAGCAGCTGGACAGGGGCAAGCTCCTACGAGCAGTACTTC. Translating gives CASSWTGASSYEQYF.

This clone was seen just once. The chain employs TRBV9 and TRBJ1-4; a possible D gene is TRBD1 (6 bases). Trimming stripped 4 bases from V and 3 bases from J, with 13 bases between. This CDR3 region has 15 residues. Germline CDR1 is SGDLS and CDR2 is YYNGEE. CDR3 coding DNA: TGTGCCAGCAGCCCCCCAGGGGCGGCTAATGAAAAACTGTTTTTT. Translating it yields CASSPPGAANEKLFF.

CDR3 sequence: CAVQQGASPSYEQYF. In DNA form, the CDR3 reads TGTGCCGTACAACAGGGGGCATCCCCCTCCTACGAGCAGTACTTC. The rearrangement links TRBV5-4 to TRBJ2-7; TRBD1 agrees at 9 bases. CDR3 length: 15 residues. CDR1 is SGHNT, CDR2 YYREEE, per germline (reference sequence). With V trimmed by 10 bases and J by 0 bases, 11 bases remained unmatched.

The V and J genes are TRBV7-6 and TRBJ2-1; 9 bases agree with TRBD2. The trim removed 2 bases at V and 4 bases at J, leaving 6 bases unmatched. This CDR3 has 16 residues. Germline V lookup: CDR1 SGHVS, CDR2 FNYEAQ. CDR3 amino acids: CASSLPGLASYNEQFF. DNA of the CDR3: TGTGCCAGCAGCTTACCGGGACTAGCATCTTACAATGAGCAGTTCTTC.